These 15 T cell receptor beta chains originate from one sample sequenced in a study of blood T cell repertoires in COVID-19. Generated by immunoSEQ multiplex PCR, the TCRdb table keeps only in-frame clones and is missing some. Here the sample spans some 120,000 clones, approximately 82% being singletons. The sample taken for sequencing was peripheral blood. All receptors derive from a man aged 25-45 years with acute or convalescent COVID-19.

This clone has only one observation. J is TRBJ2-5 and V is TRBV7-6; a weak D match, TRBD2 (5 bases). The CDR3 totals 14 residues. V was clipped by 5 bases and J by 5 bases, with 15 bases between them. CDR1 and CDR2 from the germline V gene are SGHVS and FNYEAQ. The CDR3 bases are TGTGCCAGCAGCCCCGTCGCGGGCGGGGAGACCCAGTACTTC. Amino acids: CASSPVAGGETQYF.

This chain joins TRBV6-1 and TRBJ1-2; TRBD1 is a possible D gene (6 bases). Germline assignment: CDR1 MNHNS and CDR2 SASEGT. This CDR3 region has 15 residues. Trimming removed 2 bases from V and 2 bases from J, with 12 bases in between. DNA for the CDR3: TGTGCCAGCAGTGAATCAGCAGGGGTAAACTATGGCTACACCTTC. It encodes CASSESAGVNYGYTF.

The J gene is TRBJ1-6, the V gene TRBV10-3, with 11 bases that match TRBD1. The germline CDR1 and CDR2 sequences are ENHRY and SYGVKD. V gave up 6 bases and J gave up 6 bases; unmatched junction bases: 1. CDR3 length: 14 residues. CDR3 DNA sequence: TGTGCCATCAGGGGGACAGGGGGTAATTCACCCCTCCACTTT. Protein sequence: CAIRGTGGNSPLHF.

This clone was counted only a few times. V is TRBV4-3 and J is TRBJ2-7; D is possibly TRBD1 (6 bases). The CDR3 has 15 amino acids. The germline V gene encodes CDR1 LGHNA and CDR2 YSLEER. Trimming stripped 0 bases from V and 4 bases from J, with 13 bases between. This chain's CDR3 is CASSQDLDSGYEQYF. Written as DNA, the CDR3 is TGCGCCAGCAGCCAAGATTTGGACAGTGGTTACGAGCAGTACTTC.

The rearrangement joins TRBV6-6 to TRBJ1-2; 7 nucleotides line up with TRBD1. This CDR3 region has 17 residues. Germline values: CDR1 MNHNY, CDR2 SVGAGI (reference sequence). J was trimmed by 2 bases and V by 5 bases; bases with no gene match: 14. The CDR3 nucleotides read TGTGCCAGCAGTCCTGACAGGGACTTCCCACCAAACTATGGCTACACCTTC. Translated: CASSPDRDFPPNYGYTF.

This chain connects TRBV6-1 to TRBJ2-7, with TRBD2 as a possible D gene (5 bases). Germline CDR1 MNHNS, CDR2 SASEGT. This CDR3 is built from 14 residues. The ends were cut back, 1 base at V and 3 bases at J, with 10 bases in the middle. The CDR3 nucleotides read TGTGCCAGCAGTGAAGGTCGACGGGGCTACGAGCAGTACTTC. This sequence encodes CASSEGRRGYEQYF.

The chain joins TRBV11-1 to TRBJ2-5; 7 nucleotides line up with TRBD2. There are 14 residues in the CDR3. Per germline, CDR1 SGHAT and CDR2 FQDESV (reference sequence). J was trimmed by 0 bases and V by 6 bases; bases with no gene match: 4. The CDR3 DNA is TGTGCCAGCAGTCAGCGGGACTACCAAGAGACCCAGTACTTC. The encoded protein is CASSQRDYQETQYF.

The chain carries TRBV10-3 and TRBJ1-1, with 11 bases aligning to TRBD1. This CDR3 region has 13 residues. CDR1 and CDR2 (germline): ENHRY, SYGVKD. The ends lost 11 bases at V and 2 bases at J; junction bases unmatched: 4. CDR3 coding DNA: TGTGCCGCCTGGACAGGGGGCAACACTGAAGCTTTCTTT. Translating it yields CAAWTGGNTEAFF.

The CDR3, as DNA: TGTGCCAGCAGAACAGGGATGGACTATGGCTACACCTTC. It yields the protein CASRTGMDYGYTF. The genes are TRBV2 and TRBJ1-2, with a weak D call TRBD1 (6 bases). CDR3 length: 13 residues. CDR1 and CDR2 from the germline V gene are SNHLY and FYNNEI. Deletions cut 6 bases from V and 3 bases from J, with 11 bases between. The variable domain in full, completed from reference TRBV2 and TRBJ1-2, reads EPEVTQTPSHQVTQMGQEVILRCVPISNHLYFYWYRQILGQKVEFLVSFYNNEISEKSEIFDDQFSVERPDGSNFTLKIRSTKLEDSAMYFCASRTGMDYGYTFGSGTRLTVV.

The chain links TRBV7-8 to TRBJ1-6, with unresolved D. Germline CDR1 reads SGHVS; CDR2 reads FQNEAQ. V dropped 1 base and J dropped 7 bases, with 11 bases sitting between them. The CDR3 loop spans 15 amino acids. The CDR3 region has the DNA TGTGCCAGCAGCTTAGATCAGATTATCAATTCACCCCTCCACTTT. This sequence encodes CASSLDQIINSPLHF.

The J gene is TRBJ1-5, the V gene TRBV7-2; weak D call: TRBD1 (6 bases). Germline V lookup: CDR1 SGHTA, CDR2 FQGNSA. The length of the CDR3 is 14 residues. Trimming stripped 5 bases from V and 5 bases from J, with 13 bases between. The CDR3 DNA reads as TGTGCCAGCAGCCAGGGGAGCAGATATCAGCCCCAGCATTTT. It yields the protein CASSQGSRYQPQHF. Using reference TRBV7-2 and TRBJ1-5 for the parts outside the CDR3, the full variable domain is GAGVSQSPSNKVTEKGKDVELRCDPISGHTALYWYRQSLGQGLEFLIYFQGNSAPDKSGLPSDRFSAERTGGSVSTLTIQRTQQEDSAVYLCASSQGSRYQPQHFGDGTRLSIL.

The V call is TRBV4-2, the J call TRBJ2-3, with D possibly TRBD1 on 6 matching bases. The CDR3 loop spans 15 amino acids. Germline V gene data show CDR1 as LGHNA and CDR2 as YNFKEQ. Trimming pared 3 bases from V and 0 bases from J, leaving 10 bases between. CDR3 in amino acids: CASSQVGQSTDTQYF. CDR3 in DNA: TGTGCCAGCAGCCAGGTCGGACAGAGCACAGATACGCAGTATTTT.

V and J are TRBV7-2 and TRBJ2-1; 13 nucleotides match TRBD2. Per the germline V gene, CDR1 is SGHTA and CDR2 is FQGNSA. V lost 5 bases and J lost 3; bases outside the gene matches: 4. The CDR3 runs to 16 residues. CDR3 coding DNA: TGTGCCAGCAGCAAACGGACTAGCGGGGGCTACAATGAGCAGTTCTTC. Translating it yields CASSKRTSGGYNEQFF.

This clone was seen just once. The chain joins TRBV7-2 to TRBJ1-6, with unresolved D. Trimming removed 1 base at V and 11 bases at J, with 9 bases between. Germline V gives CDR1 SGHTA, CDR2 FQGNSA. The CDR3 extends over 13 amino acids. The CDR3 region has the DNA TGTGCCAGCAGCTTAGGGTTCGGGGCACCCCTCCACTTT. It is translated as CASSLGFGAPLHF.

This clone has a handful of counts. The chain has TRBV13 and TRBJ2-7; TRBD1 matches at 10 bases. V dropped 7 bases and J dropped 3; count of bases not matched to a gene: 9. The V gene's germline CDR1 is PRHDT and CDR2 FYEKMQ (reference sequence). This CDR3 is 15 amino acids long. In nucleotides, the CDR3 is TGTGCCAGCACGCGTACCGGGACAGGGGTCTACGAGCAGTACTTC. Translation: CASTRTGTGVYEQYF.